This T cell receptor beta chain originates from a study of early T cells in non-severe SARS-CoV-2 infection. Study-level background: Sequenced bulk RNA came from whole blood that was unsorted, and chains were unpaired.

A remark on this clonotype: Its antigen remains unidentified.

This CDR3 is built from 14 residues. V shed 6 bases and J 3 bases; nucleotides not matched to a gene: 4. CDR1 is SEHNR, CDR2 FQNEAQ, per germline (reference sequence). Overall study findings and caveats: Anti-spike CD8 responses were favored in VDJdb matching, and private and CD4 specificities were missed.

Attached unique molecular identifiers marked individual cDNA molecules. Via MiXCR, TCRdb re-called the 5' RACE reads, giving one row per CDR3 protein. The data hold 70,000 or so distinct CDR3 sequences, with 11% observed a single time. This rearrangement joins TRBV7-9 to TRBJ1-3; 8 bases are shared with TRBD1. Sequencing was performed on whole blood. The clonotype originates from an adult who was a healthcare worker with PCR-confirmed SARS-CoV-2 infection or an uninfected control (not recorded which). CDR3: CASRGQGFGNTIYF. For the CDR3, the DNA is TGTGCCAGCAGAGGACAGGGCTTTGGAAACACCATATATTTT.